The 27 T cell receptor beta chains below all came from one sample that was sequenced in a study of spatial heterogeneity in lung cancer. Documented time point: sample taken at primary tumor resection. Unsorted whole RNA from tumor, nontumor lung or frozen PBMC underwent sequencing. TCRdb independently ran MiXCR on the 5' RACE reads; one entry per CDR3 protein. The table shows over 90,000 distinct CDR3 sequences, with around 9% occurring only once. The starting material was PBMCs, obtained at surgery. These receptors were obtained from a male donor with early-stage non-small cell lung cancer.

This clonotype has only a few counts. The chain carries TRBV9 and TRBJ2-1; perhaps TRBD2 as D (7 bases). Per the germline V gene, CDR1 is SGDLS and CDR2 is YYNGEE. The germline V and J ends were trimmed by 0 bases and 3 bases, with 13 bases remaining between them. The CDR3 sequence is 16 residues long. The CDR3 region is CASSVEGGRFYNEQFF. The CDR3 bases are TGTGCCAGCAGCGTAGAGGGGGGGCGGTTCTACAATGAGCAGTTCTTC. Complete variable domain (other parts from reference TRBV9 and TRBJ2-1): DSGVTQTPKHLITATGQRVTLRCSPRSGDLSVYWYQQSLDQGLQFLIQYYNGEERAKGNILERFSAQQFPDLHSELNLSSLELGDSALYFCASSVEGGRFYNEQFFGPGTRLTVL.

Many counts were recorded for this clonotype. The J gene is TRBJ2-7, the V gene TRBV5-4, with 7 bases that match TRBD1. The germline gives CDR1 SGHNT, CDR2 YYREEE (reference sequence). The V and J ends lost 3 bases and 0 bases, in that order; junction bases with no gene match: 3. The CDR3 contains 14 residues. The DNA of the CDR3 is TGTGCCAGCAGCTCCGGGACAGTCTCCTACGAGCAGTACTTC. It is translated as CASSSGTVSYEQYF.

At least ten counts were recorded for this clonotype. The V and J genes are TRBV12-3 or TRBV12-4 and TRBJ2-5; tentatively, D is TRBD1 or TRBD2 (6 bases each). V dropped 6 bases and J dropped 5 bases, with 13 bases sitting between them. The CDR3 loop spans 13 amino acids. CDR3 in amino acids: CASRSTGGETQYF. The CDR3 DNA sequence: TGTGCCAGCAGGTCCACCGGGGGCGAGACCCAGTACTTC.

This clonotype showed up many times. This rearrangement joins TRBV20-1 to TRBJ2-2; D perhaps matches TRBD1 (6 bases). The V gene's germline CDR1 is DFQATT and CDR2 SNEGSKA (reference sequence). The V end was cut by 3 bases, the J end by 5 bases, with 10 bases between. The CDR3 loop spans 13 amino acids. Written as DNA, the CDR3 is TGCAGTGCTAGCTTCCAGGGGACCGGGGAGCTGTTTTTT. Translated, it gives CSASFQGTGELFF.

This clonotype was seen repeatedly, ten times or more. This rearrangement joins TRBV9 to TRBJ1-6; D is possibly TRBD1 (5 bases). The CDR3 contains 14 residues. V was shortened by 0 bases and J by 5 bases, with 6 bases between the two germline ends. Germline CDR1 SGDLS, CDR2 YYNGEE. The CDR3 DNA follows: TGTGCCAGCAGCGTAGCGGGGGATAATTCACCCCTCCACTTT. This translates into CASSVAGDNSPLHF.

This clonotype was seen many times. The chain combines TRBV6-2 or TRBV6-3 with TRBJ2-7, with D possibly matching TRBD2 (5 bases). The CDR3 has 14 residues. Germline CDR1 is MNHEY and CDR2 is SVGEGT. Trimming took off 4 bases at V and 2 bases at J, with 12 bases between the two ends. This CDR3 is CASSSWAGTYEQYF. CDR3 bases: TGTGCCAGCAGTTCTTGGGCCGGGACCTACGAGCAGTACTTC.

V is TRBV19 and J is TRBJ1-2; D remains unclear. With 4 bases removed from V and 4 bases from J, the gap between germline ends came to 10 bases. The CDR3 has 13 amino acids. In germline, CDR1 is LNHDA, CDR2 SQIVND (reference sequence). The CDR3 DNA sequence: TGTGCCAGTAGTACATACGGGGTCTATGGCTACACCTTC. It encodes CASSTYGVYGYTF. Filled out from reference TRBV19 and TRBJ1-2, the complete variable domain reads DGGITQSPKYLFRKEGQNVTLSCEQNLNHDAMYWYRQDPGQGLRLIYYSQIVNDFQKGDIAEGYSVSREKKESFPLTVTSAQKNPTAFYLCASSTYGVYGYTFGSGTRLTVV.

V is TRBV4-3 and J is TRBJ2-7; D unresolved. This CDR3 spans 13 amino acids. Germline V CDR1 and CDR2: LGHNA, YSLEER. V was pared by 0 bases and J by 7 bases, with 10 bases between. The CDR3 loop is CASSQDQLREQYF. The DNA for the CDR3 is TGCGCCAGCAGCCAAGATCAGCTGCGGGAGCAGTACTTC.

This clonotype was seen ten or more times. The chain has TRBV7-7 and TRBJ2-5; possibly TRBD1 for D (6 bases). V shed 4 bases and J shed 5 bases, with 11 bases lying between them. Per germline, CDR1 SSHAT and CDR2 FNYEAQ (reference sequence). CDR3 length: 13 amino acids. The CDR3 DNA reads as TGTGCCAGCAGCTGGGGGCCCGGGGAGACCCAGTACTTC. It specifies CASSWGPGETQYF. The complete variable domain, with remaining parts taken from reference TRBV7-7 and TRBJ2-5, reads GAGVSQSPRYKVTKRGQDVTLRCDPISSHATLYWYQQALGQGPEFLTYFNYEAQPDKSGLPSDRFSAERPEGSISTLTIQRTEQRDSAMYRCASSWGPGETQYFGPGTRLLVL.

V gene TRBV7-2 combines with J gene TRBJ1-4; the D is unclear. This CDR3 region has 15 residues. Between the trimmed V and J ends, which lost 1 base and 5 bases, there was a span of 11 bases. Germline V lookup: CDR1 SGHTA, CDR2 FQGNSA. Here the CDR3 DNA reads TGTGCCAGCAGCTTAGGCGGCCGGAAGAATGAAAAACTGTTTTTT. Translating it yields CASSLGGRKNEKLFF.

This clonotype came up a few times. CDR3 region: CASSATSGRVYEQYF. The CDR3 DNA follows: TGTGCCAGCAGTGCGACTAGCGGGAGGGTGTACGAGCAGTACTTC. The chain couples TRBV2 to TRBJ2-7, with 14 nucleotides matching TRBD2. In germline, CDR1 is SNHLY, CDR2 FYNNEI. The CDR3 is made up of 15 amino acids. V was pared by 4 bases and J by 4 bases, with 3 bases of the junction left unmatched.

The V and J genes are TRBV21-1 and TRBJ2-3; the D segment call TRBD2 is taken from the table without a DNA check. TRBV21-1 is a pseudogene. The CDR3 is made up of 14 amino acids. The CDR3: CASSRRTGTDTQYF. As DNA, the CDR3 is TGTGCCAGCAGCAGGAGGACGGGCACAGATACGCAGTATTTT.

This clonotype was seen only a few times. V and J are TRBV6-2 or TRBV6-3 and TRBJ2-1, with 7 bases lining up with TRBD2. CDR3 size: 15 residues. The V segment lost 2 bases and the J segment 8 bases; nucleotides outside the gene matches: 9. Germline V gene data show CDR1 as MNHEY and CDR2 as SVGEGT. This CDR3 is CASSYIGRELDEQFF. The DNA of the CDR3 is TGTGCCAGCAGTTACATCGGGCGGGAGTTGGATGAGCAGTTCTTC.

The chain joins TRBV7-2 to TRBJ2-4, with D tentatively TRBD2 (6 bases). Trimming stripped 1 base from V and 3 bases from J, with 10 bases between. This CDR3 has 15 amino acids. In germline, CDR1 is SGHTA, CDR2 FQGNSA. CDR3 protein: CASSLDGGGKNIQYF. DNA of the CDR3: TGTGCCAGCAGCTTAGACGGGGGAGGCAAAAACATTCAGTACTTC.

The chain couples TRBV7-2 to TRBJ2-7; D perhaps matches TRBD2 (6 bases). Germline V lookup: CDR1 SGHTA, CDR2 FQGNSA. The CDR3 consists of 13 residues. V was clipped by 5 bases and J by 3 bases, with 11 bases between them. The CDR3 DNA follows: TGTGCCAGCAGCGCGGGACGGCACTACGAGCAGTACTTC. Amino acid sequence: CASSAGRHYEQYF.

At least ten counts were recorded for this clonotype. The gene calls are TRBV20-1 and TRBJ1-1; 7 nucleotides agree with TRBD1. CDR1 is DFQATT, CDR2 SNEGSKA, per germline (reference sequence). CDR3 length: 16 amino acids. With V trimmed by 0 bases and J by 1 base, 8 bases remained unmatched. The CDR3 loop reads CSAREAGTVANTEAFF. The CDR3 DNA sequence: TGCAGTGCTAGAGAGGCAGGGACAGTCGCGAACACTGAAGCTTTCTTT.

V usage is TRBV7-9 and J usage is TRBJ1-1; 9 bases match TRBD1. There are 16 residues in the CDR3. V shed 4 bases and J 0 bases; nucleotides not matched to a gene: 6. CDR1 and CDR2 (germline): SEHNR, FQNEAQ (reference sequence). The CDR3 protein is CASSSDRGNMNTEAFF. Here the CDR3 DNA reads TGTGCCAGCAGCTCGGACAGGGGAAACATGAACACTGAAGCTTTCTTT.

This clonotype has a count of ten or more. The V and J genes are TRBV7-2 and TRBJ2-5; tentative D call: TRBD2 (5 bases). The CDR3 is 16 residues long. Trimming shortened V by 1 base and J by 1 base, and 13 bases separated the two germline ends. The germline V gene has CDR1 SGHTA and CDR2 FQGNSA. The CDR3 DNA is TGTGCCAGCAGCTTAGGCATCGGAGGATCCCAAGAGACCCAGTACTTC. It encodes CASSLGIGGSQETQYF.

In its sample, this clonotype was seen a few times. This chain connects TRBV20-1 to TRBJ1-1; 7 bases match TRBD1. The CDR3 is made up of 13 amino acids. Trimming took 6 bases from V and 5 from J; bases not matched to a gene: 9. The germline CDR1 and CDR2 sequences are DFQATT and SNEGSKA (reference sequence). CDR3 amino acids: CSARPYRGTEAFF. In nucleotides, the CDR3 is TGCAGTGCCCGCCCCTACAGGGGAACTGAAGCTTTCTTT.

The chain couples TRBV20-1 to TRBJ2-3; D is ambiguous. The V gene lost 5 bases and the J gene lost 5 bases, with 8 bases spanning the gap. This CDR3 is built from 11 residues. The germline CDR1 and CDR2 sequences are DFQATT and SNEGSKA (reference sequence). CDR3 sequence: CSALGGDTQYF. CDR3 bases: TGCAGTGCTCTAGGTGGAGATACGCAGTATTTT.

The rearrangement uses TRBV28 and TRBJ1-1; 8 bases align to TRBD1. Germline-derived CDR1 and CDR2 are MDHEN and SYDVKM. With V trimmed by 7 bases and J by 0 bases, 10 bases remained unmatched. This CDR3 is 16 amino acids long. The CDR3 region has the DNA TGTGCCAGCACCCTCAGGACAGGGTTGATGAACACTGAAGCTTTCTTT. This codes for CASTLRTGLMNTEAFF.

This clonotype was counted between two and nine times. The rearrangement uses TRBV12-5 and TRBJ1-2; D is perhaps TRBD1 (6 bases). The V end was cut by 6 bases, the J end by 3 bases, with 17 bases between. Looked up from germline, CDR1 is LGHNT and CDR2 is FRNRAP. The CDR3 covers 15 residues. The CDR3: CASGLQGGGYYGYTF. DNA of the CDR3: TGTGCTAGTGGCCTACAGGGCGGTGGGTACTATGGCTACACCTTC.

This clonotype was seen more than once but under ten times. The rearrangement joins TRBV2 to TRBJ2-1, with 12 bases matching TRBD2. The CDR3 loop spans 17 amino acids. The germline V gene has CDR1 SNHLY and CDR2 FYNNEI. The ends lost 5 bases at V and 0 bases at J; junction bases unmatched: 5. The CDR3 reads CASSTTSGGPSYNEQFF. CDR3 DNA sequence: TGTGCCAGCAGTACTACTAGCGGGGGGCCCTCCTACAATGAGCAGTTCTTC.

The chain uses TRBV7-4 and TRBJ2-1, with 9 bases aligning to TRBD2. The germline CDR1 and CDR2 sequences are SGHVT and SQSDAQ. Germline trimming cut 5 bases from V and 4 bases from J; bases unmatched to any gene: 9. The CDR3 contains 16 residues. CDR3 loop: CASSRPGTSRYNEQFF. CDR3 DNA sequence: TGTGCCAGCAGCCGCCCCGGGACTAGCAGGTACAATGAGCAGTTCTTC.

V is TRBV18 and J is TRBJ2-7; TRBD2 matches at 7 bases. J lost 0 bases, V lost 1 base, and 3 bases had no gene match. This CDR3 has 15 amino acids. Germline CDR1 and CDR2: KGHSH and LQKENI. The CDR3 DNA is TGTGCCAGCTCACCACGGGGCGGGAGCTCCTACGAGCAGTACTTC. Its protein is CASSPRGGSSYEQYF.

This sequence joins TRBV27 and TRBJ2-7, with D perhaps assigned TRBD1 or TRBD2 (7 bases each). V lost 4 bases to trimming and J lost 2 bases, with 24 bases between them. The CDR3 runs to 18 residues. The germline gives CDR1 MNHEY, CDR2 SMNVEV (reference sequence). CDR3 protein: CASSSTGLSGNGTYEQYF. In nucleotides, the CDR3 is TGTGCCAGCAGTTCGACAGGGCTGAGCGGGAATGGGACCTACGAGCAGTACTTC.

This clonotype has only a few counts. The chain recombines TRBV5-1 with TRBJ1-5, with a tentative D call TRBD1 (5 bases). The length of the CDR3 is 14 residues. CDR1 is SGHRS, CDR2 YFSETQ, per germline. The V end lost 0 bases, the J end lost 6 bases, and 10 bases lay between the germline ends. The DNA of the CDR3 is TGCGCCAGCAGCTTGGAAGGGGTGTCTCAGCCCCAGCATTTT. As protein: CASSLEGVSQPQHF.